The T cell receptor beta chain described here comes from a study of blood T cell repertoires in COVID-19. Background on the study: From the United States, Italy and Spain came samples of acute and convalescent COVID-19. Sources were T cells, B-cell-depleted T cells, or PBMCs; the material itself was cDNA or gDNA.

Germline V gene lookup returns CDR1 MNHEY and CDR2 SVGEGT. The CDR3 is 14 residues long. Trimming cost V 5 bases and J 1 base, with 9 bases left between them. Per the authors' pipeline: Reference gene primer amplification gave nucleated cell count estimates. The table came from immunoSEQ multiplex PCR; TCRdb's copy has only in-frame clones and leaves some out. The DNA gave D and trimming, while V, J and clone size come from that table. The top ten hold over 7% of the sample, which has fewer than 200,000 clones, 86% seen once. The chain carries TRBV6-2 or TRBV6-3 and TRBJ1-5; D is undetermined. The specimen sequenced was peripheral blood. This TCR was recovered from a man aged 45-65 years with active or convalescent COVID-19. DNA of the CDR3: TGTGCCAGCAGTCCCCTTCAGAGCAATCAGCCCCAGCATTTT. It encodes CASSPLQSNQPQHF.